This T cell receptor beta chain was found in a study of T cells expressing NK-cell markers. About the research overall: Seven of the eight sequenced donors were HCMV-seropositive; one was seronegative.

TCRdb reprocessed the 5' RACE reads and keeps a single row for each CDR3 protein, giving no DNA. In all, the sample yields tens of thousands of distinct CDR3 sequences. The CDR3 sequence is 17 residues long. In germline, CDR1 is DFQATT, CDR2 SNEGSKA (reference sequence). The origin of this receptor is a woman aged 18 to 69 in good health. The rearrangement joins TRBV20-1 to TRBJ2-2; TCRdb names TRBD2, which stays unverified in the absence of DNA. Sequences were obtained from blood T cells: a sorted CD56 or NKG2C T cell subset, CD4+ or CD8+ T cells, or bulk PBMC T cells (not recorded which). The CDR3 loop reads CSARGPGLAGNTGELFF.